Sequencing of this T cell receptor beta chain was carried out in a study of response to subunit inactivated influenza vaccine. CDR3 length: 14 residues. V lost 2 bases to trimming and J lost 4 bases, with 11 bases between them. Germline V gene lookup returns CDR1 MDHEN and CDR2 SYDVKM. Using its own MiXCR run on the RT-PCR reads, TCRdb lists one record per CDR3 protein. The data contain 650,000 to 800,000 distinct CDR3 sequences, about 14% of them singletons. Sequencing used PBMCs from blood, obtained 14 to 15 days before vaccination. The sequence derives from a man between 50 and 59 years old who received an inactivated influenza vaccine. The V call is TRBV28, the J call TRBJ2-5, with D uncertain. The CDR3 loop reads CASSLNGRLETQYF. The DNA for the CDR3 is TGTGCCAGCAGTTTAAATGGGCGATTAGAGACCCAGTACTTC.